The next 27 T cell receptor beta chains were all read from a single sample in a study of shared clonotypes between healthy human individuals. The method was immunoSEQ multiplex PCR; TCRdb's version includes in-frame clones alone and lacks a portion of them. This table has 1,500,000 or so clones, roughly 96% appearing once. The sequenced sample was naive CD4+ T cells sorted from blood. Subset denoted: CD45RA+ positively selected. The receptors originated from a man younger than 40 in good health.

The J gene is TRBJ2-7, the V gene TRBV7-2; D might be TRBD2 (5 bases). Trimming took off 1 base at V and 1 base at J, with 11 bases between the two ends. The length of the CDR3 is 15 residues. The germline V gene has CDR1 SGHTA and CDR2 FQGNSA. CDR3 in amino acids: CASSLDMGDSYEQYF. The CDR3 DNA reads TGTGCCAGCAGCTTAGATATGGGAGATTCCTACGAGCAGTACTTC.

The chain has TRBV28 and TRBJ2-7, with a tentative D call TRBD2 (5 bases). This CDR3 region has 17 residues. V was trimmed by 5 bases and J by 0 bases, leaving 20 bases between them. Germline V CDR1 and CDR2: MDHEN, SYDVKM. The CDR3: CASSPRHLAGLSYEQYF. CDR3 DNA sequence: TGTGCCAGCAGTCCTAGACACCTCGCGGGCCTCTCCTACGAGCAGTACTTC.

This chain joins TRBV18 and TRBJ2-7, with 8 nucleotides matching TRBD2. J was trimmed by 5 bases and V by 3 bases; bases with no gene match: 3. The germline V gene has CDR1 KGHSH and CDR2 LQKENI. The CDR3 totals 13 residues. The chain's CDR3 is CASSPNSGNEQYF. The CDR3 region has the DNA TGTGCCAGCTCACCGAATAGCGGGAACGAGCAGTACTTC.

This clone has just a few counts. The V call is TRBV28, the J call TRBJ1-1, with D possibly being TRBD1 (6 bases). Germline V gene sequence: CDR1 MDHEN, CDR2 SYDVKM. With 10 bases removed from V and 1 base from J, the gap between germline ends came to 7 bases. The CDR3 has 11 residues. The CDR3 is CAIRGNTEAFF. The CDR3 DNA reads TGTGCCATCAGGGGGAACACTGAAGCTTTCTTT.

The genes are TRBV7-9 and TRBJ2-1; D possibly corresponds to TRBD1 (8 bases). The CDR3 covers 17 residues. Germline-derived CDR1 and CDR2 are SEHNR and FQNEAQ (reference sequence). Trimming removed 5 bases at V and 8 bases at J, with 25 bases between. The CDR3 DNA follows: TGTGCCAGCAGCCATACCCCGGGGGGACAGGCTGACCATGAGCAGTTCTTC. It is translated as CASSHTPGGQADHEQFF.

V gene TRBV18 combines with J gene TRBJ2-7, with TRBD2 identical over 8 bases. Germline loops: CDR1 KGHSH, CDR2 LQKENI. The junction had 5 bases not matched to a gene; V was cut back by 2 bases and J by 5 bases. This CDR3 spans 14 amino acids. This CDR3 is CASSPGLAVNEQYF. The DNA for the CDR3 is TGTGCCAGCTCACCAGGACTAGCTGTGAACGAGCAGTACTTC.

About this clone: This CDR3 is also generated by other DNA sequences in the sample. V and J are TRBV7-9 and TRBJ2-1; 8 bases map to TRBD2. Trimming at V came to 2 bases and at J to 0 bases, leaving 0 bases not matched to a gene. The CDR3 covers 15 residues. The germline CDR1 and CDR2 sequences are SEHNR and FQNEAQ (reference sequence). CDR3 sequence: CASSLLAGSYNEQFF. The CDR3 region has the DNA TGTGCCAGCAGCTTACTAGCGGGCTCCTACAATGAGCAGTTCTTC.

The chain has TRBV10-3 and TRBJ2-7; TRBD2 agrees at 9 bases. The CDR3 is 13 residues long. The V and J ends lost 11 bases and 6 bases, in that order; junction bases with no gene match: 11. Germline V CDR1 and CDR2: ENHRY, SYGVKD. In DNA form, the CDR3 reads TGTGCCGCCGATAGCGGGAGTGGACTCGAGCAGTACTTC. Encoded protein: CAADSGSGLEQYF.

The rearrangement links TRBV27 to TRBJ1-2; possibly TRBD1 for D (5 bases). CDR3 length equals 14 residues. The V end lost 6 bases, the J end lost 0 bases, and 11 bases lay between the germline ends. CDR1 MNHEY and CDR2 SMNVEV come from the germline V gene (reference sequence). This CDR3 is CASSAQGANYGYTF. CDR3 in DNA: TGTGCCAGCAGCGCCCAGGGTGCTAACTATGGCTACACCTTC.

CDR3 in amino acids: CAISDWVGPNTYEQYF. The CDR3 nucleotides are TGTGCCATCAGCGACTGGGTCGGGCCTAATACCTACGAGCAGTACTTC. The rearrangement links TRBV10-3 to TRBJ2-7; D gene unclear. CDR3 length: 16 residues. The germline CDR1 and CDR2 sequences are ENHRY and SYGVKD. The V end was cut by 6 bases, the J end by 2 bases, with 20 bases between.

This chain joins TRBV10-3 and TRBJ2-1; possibly TRBD1 for D (7 bases). The CDR3 is made up of 14 amino acids. The V end lost 7 bases, the J end lost 6 bases, and 16 bases lay between the germline ends. Germline V gene data show CDR1 as ENHRY and CDR2 as SYGVKD. For the CDR3, the DNA is TGTGCCATCAAGGGGACAGAGGGAGGCAATGAGCAGTTCTTC. This gives the protein CAIKGTEGGNEQFF.

The chain combines TRBV28 with TRBJ1-1; D may be TRBD1 (6 bases). The ends were cut back, 7 bases at V and 0 bases at J, with 9 bases in the middle. Per germline, CDR1 MDHEN and CDR2 SYDVKM. The CDR3 has 13 amino acids. The CDR3 spells CASIRGMNTEAFF. CDR3 DNA sequence: TGTGCCAGCATAAGGGGGATGAACACTGAAGCTTTCTTT.

This rearrangement joins TRBV19 to TRBJ1-1, with D perhaps matching TRBD1 (5 bases). V was clipped by 4 bases and J by 4 bases, with 13 bases between them. CDR3 length: 14 residues. Germline loops: CDR1 LNHDA, CDR2 SQIVND (reference sequence). The CDR3 DNA follows: TGTGCCAGTAGTAGGGGACCTGACCCCACTGAAGCTTTCTTT. Its protein is CASSRGPDPTEAFF.

This clone appeared once. The gene calls are TRBV6-6 and TRBJ1-1; D might be TRBD1 (6 bases). CDR1 and CDR2 (germline): MNHNY, SVGAGI (reference sequence). V was cut by 6 bases and J by 0 bases, with 11 bases left in between. The CDR3 has 14 residues. The chain's CDR3 is CASSGQNMNTEAFF. The CDR3 DNA follows: TGTGCCAGCAGCGGACAGAACATGAACACTGAAGCTTTCTTT.

On this clone: Other DNA sequences in this sample translate to the same CDR3. The chain employs TRBV6-5 and TRBJ2-1; 9 bases fit TRBD1. CDR1 MNHEY and CDR2 SVGAGI come from the germline V gene. V trimming: 9 bases; J trimming: 0 bases; junction bases outside the gene matches: 6. The CDR3 runs to 15 residues. The CDR3 reads CASKGTGSSYNEQFF. The CDR3 nucleotides are TGTGCCAGTAAGGGGACAGGGAGCTCCTACAATGAGCAGTTCTTC.

V is TRBV18 and J is TRBJ2-3; tentatively, D is TRBD1 (6 bases). This CDR3 contains 18 residues. CDR1 KGHSH and CDR2 LQKENI come from the germline V gene. The V end was cut by 1 base, the J end by 1 base, with 18 bases between. CDR3 residues: CASSPLAPPPGGTDTQYF. CDR3 sequence (DNA): TGTGCCAGCTCACCACTTGCCCCCCCTCCAGGGGGCACAGATACGCAGTATTTT.

The chain links TRBV7-3 to TRBJ1-1, with D unclear. This CDR3 is 13 amino acids long. Trimming shortened V by 3 bases and J by 0 bases, and 5 bases separated the two germline ends. Germline values: CDR1 SGHTA, CDR2 FQGTGA. The CDR3, as DNA: TGTGCCAGCAGCTTCCGAGTGAACACTGAAGCTTTCTTT. It yields the protein CASSFRVNTEAFF.

For this clone: This sample also contains other DNA sequences that code for the same CDR3. This rearrangement joins TRBV18 to TRBJ2-6, with D unclear. V was clipped by 0 bases and J by 0 bases, with 6 bases between them. Germline V gene data show CDR1 as KGHSH and CDR2 as LQKENI. The length of the CDR3 is 16 residues. This CDR3 reads CASSPPRVSGANVLTF. DNA of the CDR3: TGTGCCAGCTCACCACCGCGAGTCTCTGGGGCCAACGTCCTGACTTTC.

The table lists this clone with a count of one. The J gene is TRBJ2-1, the V gene TRBV5-1, with 7 bases that match TRBD2. V lost 0 bases, J lost 3 bases, and 6 bases stayed unmatched. Germline values: CDR1 SGHRS, CDR2 YFSETQ. The CDR3 consists of 16 residues. The CDR3 protein is CASSLVASGNYNEQFF. The DNA of the CDR3 is TGCGCCAGCAGCTTGGTGGCTAGCGGAAACTACAATGAGCAGTTCTTC.

Remarks on this clone: Other DNA sequences within the sample encode an identical CDR3. This rearrangement joins TRBV19 to TRBJ2-2; D remains ambiguous. Germline lookup yields CDR1 LNHDA and CDR2 SQIVND (reference sequence). This CDR3 has 12 residues. The V end was cut by 6 bases, the J end by 3 bases, with 5 bases between. CDR3 sequence reads: CASSPYTGELFF. The CDR3 DNA reads as TGTGCCAGTAGCCCGTACACCGGGGAGCTGTTTTTT.

The V call is TRBV6-4, the J call TRBJ2-2, with TRBD1 matching over 8 bases. CDR1 MRHNA and CDR2 SNTAGT come from the germline V gene. The CDR3 spans 17 residues. Germline trimming cut 5 bases from V and 0 bases from J; bases unmatched to any gene: 8. The CDR3 DNA sequence: TGTGCCAGCAGTAAGCGTTCAGGGGGCGCGAACACCGGGGAGCTGTTTTTT. Amino acid sequence: CASSKRSGGANTGELFF.

The V call is TRBV7-9, the J call TRBJ2-1, with D hard to call. Germline CDR1 and CDR2: SEHNR and FQNEAQ (reference sequence). Trimming took off 3 bases at V and 5 bases at J, with 14 bases between the two ends. The CDR3 runs to 15 residues. The CDR3 coding sequence is TGTGCCAGCAGCTTGGCTGGGCCTCCACACAATGAGCAGTTCTTC. This translates into CASSLAGPPHNEQFF.

This chain links TRBV10-2 with TRBJ2-3; no firm D call. Germline CDR1 is WSHSY and CDR2 is SAAADI. This CDR3 comprises 14 residues. Trimming removed 4 bases from V and 1 base from J, with 9 bases in between. The CDR3 nucleotides read TGCGCCAGCAGTGCAAACAGACGCACAGATACGCAGTATTTT. This encodes CASSANRRTDTQYF.

The chain joins TRBV7-2 to TRBJ2-4, with TRBD2 identical over 7 bases. From germline, CDR1 is SGHTA and CDR2 FQGNSA. V was pared by 5 bases and J by 6 bases, with 13 bases of the junction left unmatched. This CDR3 region has 16 residues. This CDR3 is CASSTLPGLVGNIQYF. CDR3 in DNA: TGTGCCAGCAGCACTCTGCCAGGACTAGTCGGAAACATTCAGTACTTC.

The rearrangement uses TRBV5-1 and TRBJ2-5; D is unresolved. CDR1 is SGHRS, CDR2 YFSETQ, per germline. This CDR3 region has 15 residues. V was trimmed by 1 base and J by 4 bases, leaving 14 bases between them. This CDR3 is CASSLIPRKGETQYF. The CDR3 bases are TGCGCCAGCAGCTTGATCCCCAGGAAAGGAGAGACCCAGTACTTC.

This clone turned up a few times. The chain's CDR3 is CASSHQGGSKNIQYF. The CDR3 DNA sequence: TGTGCCAGCAGTCACCAGGGCGGCTCCAAAAACATTCAGTACTTC. This chain uses TRBV28 with TRBJ2-4; perhaps TRBD1 as D (5 bases). The CDR3 is made up of 15 amino acids. V lost 5 bases and J lost 2, with 13 bases in between. CDR1 and CDR2 from the germline V gene are MDHEN and SYDVKM. Looking up the rest from reference TRBV28 and TRBJ2-4 gives the full variable domain: DVKVTQSSRYLVKRTGEKVFLECVQDMDHENMFWYRQDPGLGLRLIYFSYDVKMKEKGDIPEGYSVSREKKERFSLILESASTNQTSMYLCASSHQGGSKNIQYFGAGTRLSVL.

The chain joins TRBV7-9 to TRBJ2-1; the D gene is possibly TRBD1 (6 bases). Between the trimmed V and J ends, which lost 4 bases and 4 bases, there was a span of 14 bases. Germline V gene data show CDR1 as SEHNR and CDR2 as FQNEAQ (reference sequence). The CDR3 runs 15 residues. The CDR3 reads CASSSIAGTYNEQFF. The CDR3 DNA follows: TGTGCCAGCAGCTCCATTGCCGGGACATACAATGAGCAGTTCTTC.